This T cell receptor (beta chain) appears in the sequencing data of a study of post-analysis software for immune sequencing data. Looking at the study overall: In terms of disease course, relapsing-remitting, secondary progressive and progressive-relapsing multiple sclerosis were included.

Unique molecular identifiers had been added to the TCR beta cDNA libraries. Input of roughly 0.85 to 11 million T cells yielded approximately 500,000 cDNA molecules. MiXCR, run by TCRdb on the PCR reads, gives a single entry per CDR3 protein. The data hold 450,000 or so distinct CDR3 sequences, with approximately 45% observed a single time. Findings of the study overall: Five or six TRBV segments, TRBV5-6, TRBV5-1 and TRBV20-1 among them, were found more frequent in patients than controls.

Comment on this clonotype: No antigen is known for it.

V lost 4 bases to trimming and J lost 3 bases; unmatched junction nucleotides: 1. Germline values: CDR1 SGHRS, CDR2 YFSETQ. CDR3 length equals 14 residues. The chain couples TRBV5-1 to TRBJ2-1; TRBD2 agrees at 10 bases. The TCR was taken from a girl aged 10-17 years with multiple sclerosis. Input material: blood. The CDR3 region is CASSASGSYNEQFF. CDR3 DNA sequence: TGCGCCAGCAGCGCTAGCGGGAGCTACAATGAGCAGTTCTTC.